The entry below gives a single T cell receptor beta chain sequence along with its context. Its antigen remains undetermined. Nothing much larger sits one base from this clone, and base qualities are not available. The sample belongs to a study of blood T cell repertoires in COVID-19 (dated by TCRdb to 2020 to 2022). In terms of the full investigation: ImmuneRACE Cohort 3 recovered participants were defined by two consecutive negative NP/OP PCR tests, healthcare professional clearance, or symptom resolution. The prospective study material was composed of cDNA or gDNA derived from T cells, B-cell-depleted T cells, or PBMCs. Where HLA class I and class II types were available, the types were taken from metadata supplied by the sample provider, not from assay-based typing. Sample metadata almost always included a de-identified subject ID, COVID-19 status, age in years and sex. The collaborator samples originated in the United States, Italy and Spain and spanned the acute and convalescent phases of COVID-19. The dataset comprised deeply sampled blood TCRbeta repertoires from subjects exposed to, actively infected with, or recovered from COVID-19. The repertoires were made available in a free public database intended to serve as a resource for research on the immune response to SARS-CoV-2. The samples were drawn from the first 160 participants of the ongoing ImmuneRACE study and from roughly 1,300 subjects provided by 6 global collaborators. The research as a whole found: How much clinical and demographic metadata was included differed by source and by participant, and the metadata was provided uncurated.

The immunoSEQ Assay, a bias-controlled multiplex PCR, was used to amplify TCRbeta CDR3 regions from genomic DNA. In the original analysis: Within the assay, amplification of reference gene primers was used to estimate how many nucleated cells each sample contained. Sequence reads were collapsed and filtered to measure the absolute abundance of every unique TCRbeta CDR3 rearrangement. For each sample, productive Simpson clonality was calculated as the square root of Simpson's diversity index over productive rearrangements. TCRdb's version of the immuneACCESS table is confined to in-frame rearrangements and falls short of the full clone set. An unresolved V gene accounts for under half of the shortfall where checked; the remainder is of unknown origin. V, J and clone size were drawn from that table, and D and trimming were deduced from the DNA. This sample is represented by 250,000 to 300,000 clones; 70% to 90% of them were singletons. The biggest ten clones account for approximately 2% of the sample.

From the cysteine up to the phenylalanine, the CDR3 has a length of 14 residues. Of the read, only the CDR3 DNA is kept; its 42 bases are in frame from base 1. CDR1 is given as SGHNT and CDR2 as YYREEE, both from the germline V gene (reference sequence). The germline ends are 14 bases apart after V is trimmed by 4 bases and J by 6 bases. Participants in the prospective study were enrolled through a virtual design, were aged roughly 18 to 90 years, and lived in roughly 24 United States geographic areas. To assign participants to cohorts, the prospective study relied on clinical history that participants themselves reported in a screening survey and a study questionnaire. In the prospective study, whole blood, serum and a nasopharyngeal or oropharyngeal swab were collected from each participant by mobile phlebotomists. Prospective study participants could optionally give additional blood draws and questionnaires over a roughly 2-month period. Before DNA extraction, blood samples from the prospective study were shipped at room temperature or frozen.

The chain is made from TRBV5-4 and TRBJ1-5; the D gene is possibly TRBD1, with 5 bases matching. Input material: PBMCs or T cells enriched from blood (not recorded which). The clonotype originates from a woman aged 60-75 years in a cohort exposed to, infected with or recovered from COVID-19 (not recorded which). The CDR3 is CASSPMRGTQPQHF. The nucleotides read TGTGCCAGCAGCCCGATGCGGGGGACTCAGCCCCAGCATTTT. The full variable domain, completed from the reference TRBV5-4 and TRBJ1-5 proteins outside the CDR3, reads ETGVTQSPTHLIKTRGQQVTLRCSSQSGHNTVSWYQQALGQGPQFIFQYYREEENGRGNFPPRFSGLQFPNYSSELNVNALELDDSALYLCASSPMRGTQPQHFGDGTRLSIL.